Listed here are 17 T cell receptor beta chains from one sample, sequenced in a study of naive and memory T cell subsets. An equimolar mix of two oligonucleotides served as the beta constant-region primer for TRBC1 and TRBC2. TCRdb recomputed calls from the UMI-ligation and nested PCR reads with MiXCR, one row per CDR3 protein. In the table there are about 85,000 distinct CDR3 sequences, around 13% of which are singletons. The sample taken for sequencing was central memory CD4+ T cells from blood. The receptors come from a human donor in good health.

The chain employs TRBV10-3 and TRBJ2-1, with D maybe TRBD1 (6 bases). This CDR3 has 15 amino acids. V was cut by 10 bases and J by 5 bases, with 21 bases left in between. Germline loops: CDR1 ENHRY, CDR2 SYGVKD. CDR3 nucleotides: TGTGCCACCCAGCCAGGGGAGACCCTCAACAATGAGCAGTTCTTC. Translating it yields CATQPGETLNNEQFF.

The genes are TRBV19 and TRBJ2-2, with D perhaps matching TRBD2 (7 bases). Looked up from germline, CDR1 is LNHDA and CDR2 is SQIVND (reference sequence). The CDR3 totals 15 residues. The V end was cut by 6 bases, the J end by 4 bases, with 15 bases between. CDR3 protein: CASRGGGPGTGELFF. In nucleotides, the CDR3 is TGTGCCAGTAGAGGGGGAGGGCCCGGCACCGGGGAGCTGTTTTTT.

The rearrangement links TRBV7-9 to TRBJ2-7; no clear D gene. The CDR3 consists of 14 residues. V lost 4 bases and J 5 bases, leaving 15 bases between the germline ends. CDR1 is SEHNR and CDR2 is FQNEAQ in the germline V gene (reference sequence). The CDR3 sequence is CASSSRLVGDEQYF. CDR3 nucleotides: TGTGCCAGCAGCTCCCGCTTGGTGGGTGACGAGCAGTACTTC.

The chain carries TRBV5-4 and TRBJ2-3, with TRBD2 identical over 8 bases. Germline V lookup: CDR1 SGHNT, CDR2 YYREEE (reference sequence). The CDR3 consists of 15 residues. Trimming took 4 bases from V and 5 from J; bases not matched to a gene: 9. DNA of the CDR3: TGTGCCAGCAGCCCTAGGACTAGCAGTATAGATACGCAGTATTTT. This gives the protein CASSPRTSSIDTQYF.

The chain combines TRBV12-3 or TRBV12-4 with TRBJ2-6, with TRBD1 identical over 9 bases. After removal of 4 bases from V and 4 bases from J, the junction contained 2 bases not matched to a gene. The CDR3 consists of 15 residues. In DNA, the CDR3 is TGTGCCAGCAGTTCACAGGGGGCAGGGGCCAACGTCCTGACTTTC. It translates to CASSSQGAGANVLTF.

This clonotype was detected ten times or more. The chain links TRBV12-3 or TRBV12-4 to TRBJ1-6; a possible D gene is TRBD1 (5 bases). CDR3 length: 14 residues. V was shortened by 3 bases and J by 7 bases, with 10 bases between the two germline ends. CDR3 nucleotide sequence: TGTGCCAGCAGTTTGGGGCGGCAGAATTCACCCCTCCACTTT. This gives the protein CASSLGRQNSPLHF.

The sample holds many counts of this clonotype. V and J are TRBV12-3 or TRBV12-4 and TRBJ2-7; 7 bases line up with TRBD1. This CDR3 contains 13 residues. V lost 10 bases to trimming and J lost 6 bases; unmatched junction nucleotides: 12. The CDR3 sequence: CATTAGGHAEQYF. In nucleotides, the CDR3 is TGTGCCACCACGGCAGGGGGACATGCCGAGCAGTACTTC.

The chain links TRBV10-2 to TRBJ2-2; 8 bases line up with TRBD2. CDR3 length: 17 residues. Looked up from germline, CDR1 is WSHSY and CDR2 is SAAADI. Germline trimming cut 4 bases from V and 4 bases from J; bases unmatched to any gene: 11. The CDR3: CASSVGSGTTGTGELFF. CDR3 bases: TGCGCCAGCAGTGTTGGTAGCGGGACAACGGGCACCGGGGAGCTGTTTTTT.

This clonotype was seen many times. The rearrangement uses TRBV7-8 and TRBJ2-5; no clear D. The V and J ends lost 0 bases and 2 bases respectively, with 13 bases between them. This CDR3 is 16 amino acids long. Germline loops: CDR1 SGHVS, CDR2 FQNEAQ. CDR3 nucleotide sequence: TGTGCCAGCAGCTTAGCCCCGGGTTATAATCAAGAGACCCAGTACTTC. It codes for CASSLAPGYNQETQYF. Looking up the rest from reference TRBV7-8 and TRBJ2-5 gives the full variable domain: GAGVSQSPRYKVAKRGQDVALRCDPISGHVSLFWYQQALGQGPEFLTYFQNEAQLDKSGLPSDRFFAERPEGSVSTLKIQRTQQEDSAVYLCASSLAPGYNQETQYFGPGTRLLVL.

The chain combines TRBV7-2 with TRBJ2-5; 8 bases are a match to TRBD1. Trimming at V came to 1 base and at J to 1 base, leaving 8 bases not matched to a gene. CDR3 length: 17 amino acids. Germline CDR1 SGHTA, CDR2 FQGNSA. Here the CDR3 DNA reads TGTGCCAGCAGCTTAGTAGGGACAGGAGCCCTCCAAGAGACCCAGTACTTC. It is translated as CASSLVGTGALQETQYF.

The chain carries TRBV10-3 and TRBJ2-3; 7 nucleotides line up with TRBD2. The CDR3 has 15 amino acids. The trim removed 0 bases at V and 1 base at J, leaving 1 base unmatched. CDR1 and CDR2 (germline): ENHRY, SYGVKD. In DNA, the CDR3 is TGTGCCATCAGTGAGTCTCTAGCGGGCACAGATACGCAGTATTTT. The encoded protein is CAISESLAGTDTQYF.

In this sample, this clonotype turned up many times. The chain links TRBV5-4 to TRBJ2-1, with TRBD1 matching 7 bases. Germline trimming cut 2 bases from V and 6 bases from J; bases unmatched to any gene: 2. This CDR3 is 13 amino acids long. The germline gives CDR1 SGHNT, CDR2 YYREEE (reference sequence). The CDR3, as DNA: TGTGCCAGCAGCTTTTCAGGGGGCAATGAGCAGTTCTTC. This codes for CASSFSGGNEQFF.

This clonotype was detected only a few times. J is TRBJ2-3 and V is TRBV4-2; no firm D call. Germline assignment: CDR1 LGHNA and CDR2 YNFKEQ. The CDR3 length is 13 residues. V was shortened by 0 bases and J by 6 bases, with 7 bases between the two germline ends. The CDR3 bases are TGTGCCAGCAGCCAAGAGGGATGGGATACGCAGTATTTT. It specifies CASSQEGWDTQYF.

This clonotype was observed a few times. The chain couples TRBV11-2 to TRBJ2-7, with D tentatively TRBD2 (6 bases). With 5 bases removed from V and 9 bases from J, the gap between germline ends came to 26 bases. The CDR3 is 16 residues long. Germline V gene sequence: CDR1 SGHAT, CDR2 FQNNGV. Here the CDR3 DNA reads TGTGCCAGCAGCGTTCAGTGGGGAGGTACTTCTATTCGGCAGTACTTC. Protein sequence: CASSVQWGGTSIRQYF.

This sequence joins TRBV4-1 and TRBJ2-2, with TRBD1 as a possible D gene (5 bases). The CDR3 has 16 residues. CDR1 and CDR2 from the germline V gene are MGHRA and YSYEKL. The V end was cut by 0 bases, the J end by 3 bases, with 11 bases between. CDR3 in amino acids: CASSQDLAGHTGELFF. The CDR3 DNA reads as TGCGCCAGCAGCCAAGATCTCGCAGGGCACACCGGGGAGCTGTTTTTT.

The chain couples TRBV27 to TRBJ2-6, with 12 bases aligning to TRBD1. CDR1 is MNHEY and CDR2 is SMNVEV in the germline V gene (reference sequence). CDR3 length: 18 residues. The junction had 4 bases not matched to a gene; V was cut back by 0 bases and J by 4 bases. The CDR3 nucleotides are TGTGCCAGCAGTTTATCGGGACAGGGGGCGTCGGGGGCCAACGTCCTGACTTTC. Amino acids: CASSLSGQGASGANVLTF.

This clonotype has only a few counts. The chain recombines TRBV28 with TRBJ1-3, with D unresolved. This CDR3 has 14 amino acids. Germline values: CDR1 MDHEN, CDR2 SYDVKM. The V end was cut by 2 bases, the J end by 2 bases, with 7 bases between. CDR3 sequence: CASSLDQAGNTIYF. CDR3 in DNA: TGTGCCAGCAGTTTAGACCAGGCTGGAAACACCATATATTTT. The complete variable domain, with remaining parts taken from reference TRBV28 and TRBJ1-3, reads DVKVTQSSRYLVKRTGEKVFLECVQDMDHENMFWYRQDPGLGLRLIYFSYDVKMKEKGDIPEGYSVSREKKERFSLILESASTNQTSMYLCASSLDQAGNTIYFGEGSWLTVV.